These 13 T cell receptor beta chains came from one sample sequenced in a study of T cell responses to AZD1222 COVID-19 vaccine. Measured with immunoSEQ multiplex PCR; TCRdb has only the in-frame clones, and not every one. The table has over 150,000 clones, 90% to 95% seen once; the top ten hold about 4.6%. The source material was peripheral blood, sampled on day 0 of MenACWY control vaccination. All receptors come from an adult in good health.

The CDR3 bases are TGTGCCAGCAGTCCCCTATCCGGTAACTATGGCTACACCTTC. Its protein is CASSPLSGNYGYTF. This rearrangement joins TRBV2 to TRBJ1-2; D unclear. CDR1 and CDR2 (germline): SNHLY, FYNNEI. CDR3 length equals 14 residues. With 5 bases removed from V and 1 base from J, the gap between germline ends came to 11 bases.

This clone was counted once. V and J are TRBV15 and TRBJ2-1; 8 positions match TRBD2. Trimming cost V 1 base and J 2 bases; bases outside gene matches: 7. CDR3 length: 17 amino acids. Germline CDR1 reads LNHNV; CDR2 reads YYDKDF (reference sequence). The CDR3 region is CATSRAAVAGPYNEQFF. The CDR3 region has the DNA TGTGCCACCAGCAGAGCGGCGGTAGCGGGGCCCTACAATGAGCAGTTCTTC.

In DNA, the CDR3 is TGTGCCAGCAGCCGGATAGCCGGGACAGTCGACACTGAAGCTTTCTTT. As protein: CASSRIAGTVDTEAFF. This rearrangement joins TRBV4-2 to TRBJ1-1; 7 bases line up with TRBD1. The V gene end was trimmed by 4 bases and the J gene end by 3 bases; junction bases not matched to a gene: 11. CDR1 is LGHNA and CDR2 is YNFKEQ in the germline V gene. The CDR3 contains 16 residues.

This chain joins TRBV10-3 and TRBJ1-1; D unclear. The germline V gene has CDR1 ENHRY and CDR2 SYGVKD. The V and J ends lost 4 bases and 5 bases respectively, with 8 bases between them. The CDR3 has 12 amino acids. CDR3 loop: CAISALGTEAFF. The CDR3 coding sequence is TGTGCCATCAGTGCCTTGGGGACTGAAGCTTTCTTT.

This chain's CDR3 is CASSELGTANTEAFF. The CDR3 DNA sequence: TGTGCCAGCAGTGAACTTGGGACAGCCAACACTGAAGCTTTCTTT. The V and J genes are TRBV6-1 and TRBJ1-1; TRBD1 agrees at 7 bases. V shed 2 bases and J 2 bases; nucleotides not matched to a gene: 5. Germline lookup yields CDR1 MNHNS and CDR2 SASEGT. The CDR3 is 15 residues long.

V gene TRBV7-2 combines with J gene TRBJ1-4, with D maybe TRBD1 (6 bases). CDR1 SGHTA and CDR2 FQGNSA come from the germline V gene. The CDR3 has 16 amino acids. The V end lost 7 bases, the J end lost 7 bases, and 22 bases lay between the germline ends. The DNA for the CDR3 is TGTGCCAGCACCTGGGGGGGCCGAGCCGGGAGTGAAAAACTGTTTTTT. It specifies CASTWGGRAGSEKLFF. Looking up the rest from reference TRBV7-2 and TRBJ1-4 gives the full variable domain: GAGVSQSPSNKVTEKGKDVELRCDPISGHTALYWYRQSLGQGLEFLIYFQGNSAPDKSGLPSDRFSAERTGGSVSTLTIQRTQQEDSAVYLCASTWGGRAGSEKLFFGSGTQLSVL.

The chain employs TRBV3-1 (or the pseudogene TRBV3-2) and TRBJ1-2, with a possible D match to TRBD1 (5 bases). The length of the CDR3 is 13 residues. V was cut by 2 bases and J by 7 bases, with 11 bases left in between. Germline V gene data show CDR1 as LGHDT and CDR2 as YNNKEL (reference sequence). CDR3 amino acids: CASSQRGVGGYTF. CDR3 DNA: TGTGCCAGCAGCCAAAGAGGGGTTGGTGGCTACACCTTC.

The chain uses TRBV5-6 and TRBJ1-6; D is uncertain. This CDR3 comprises 13 residues. V lost 1 base to trimming and J lost 10 bases, with 9 bases between them. CDR1 is SGHDT, CDR2 YYEEEE, per germline. The CDR3 is CASSLYGTSPLHF. CDR3 coding DNA: TGTGCCAGCAGCTTGTACGGTACATCACCCCTCCACTTT.

V is TRBV7-9 and J is TRBJ1-1, with 8 bases fitting TRBD1. CDR3 length equals 17 residues. Trimming at V came to 5 bases and at J to 0 bases, leaving 11 bases not matched to a gene. The germline V gene has CDR1 SEHNR and CDR2 FQNEAQ (reference sequence). The CDR3 DNA reads as TGTGCCAGCAGCAAGGGAGGCAGGGGGCTCCTGAACACTGAAGCTTTCTTT. This sequence encodes CASSKGGRGLLNTEAFF. The variable domain in full, with the rest retrieved from reference TRBV7-9 and TRBJ1-1, is DTGVSQNPRHKITKRGQNVTFRCDPISEHNRLYWYRQTLGQGPEFLTYFQNEAQLEKSRLLSDRFSAERPKGSFSTLEIQRTEQGDSAMYLCASSKGGRGLLNTEAFFGQGTRLTVV.

This clone came up a few times. The chain recombines TRBV11-3 with TRBJ2-3; the match to TRBD1 covers 7 bases. CDR1 is SGHNT and CDR2 is YENEEA in the germline V gene. The CDR3 runs 15 residues. V shed 0 bases, J shed 2 bases, and the junction held 2 bases outside the gene matches. CDR3 in amino acids: CASSLDGTVTDTQYF. The CDR3 DNA follows: TGTGCCAGCAGCTTAGACGGGACAGTCACAGATACGCAGTATTTT.

The rearrangement joins TRBV7-9 to TRBJ2-7, with D tentatively TRBD1 (5 bases). This CDR3 is built from 16 residues. V shed 1 base and J shed 3 bases, with 16 bases lying between them. Germline assignment: CDR1 SEHNR and CDR2 FQNEAQ (reference sequence). The CDR3 sequence is CASSLGRQGPDYEQYF. As DNA, the CDR3 is TGTGCCAGCAGCTTAGGACGCCAGGGCCCCGACTACGAGCAGTACTTC. Full variable domain (rest looked up from reference TRBV7-9 and TRBJ2-7): DTGVSQNPRHKITKRGQNVTFRCDPISEHNRLYWYRQTLGQGPEFLTYFQNEAQLEKSRLLSDRFSAERPKGSFSTLEIQRTEQGDSAMYLCASSLGRQGPDYEQYFGPGTRLTVT.

The V call is TRBV9, the J call TRBJ1-1; 9 positions agree with TRBD1. The junction had 4 bases not matched to a gene; V was cut back by 0 bases and J by 4 bases. Per germline, CDR1 SGDLS and CDR2 YYNGEE. The CDR3 totals 15 residues. DNA of the CDR3: TGTGCCAGCAGCGTAGTCGGGACAGGGCCCACTGAAGCTTTCTTT. As protein: CASSVVGTGPTEAFF.

V is TRBV7-3 and J is TRBJ2-3, with D perhaps being TRBD1 or TRBD2 (5 bases each). In germline, CDR1 is SGHTA, CDR2 FQGTGA. The CDR3 has 15 residues. Between the trimmed V and J ends, which lost 4 bases and 2 bases, there was a span of 13 bases. The CDR3 nucleotides read TGTGCCAGCAGCTCGAGGGACGGCTACACAGATACGCAGTATTTT. Encoded protein: CASSSRDGYTDTQYF.